These T cell receptor beta chains were read from a single sample in a study of response to subunit inactivated influenza vaccine. TCRdb reanalysed the RT-PCR reads using MiXCR and keeps one entry per CDR3 protein. The data contain around 760,000 distinct CDR3 sequences, approximately 15% of them seen just once; the ten biggest clones take up 6% to 8%. The material sequenced was PBMCs from blood, taken 14 days before vaccination. The receptors stem from a man in his fifties or sixties who received an inactivated influenza vaccine. Each CDR3 is given with its conserved first and last residue. Fields, in order: clone size, J gene, CDR3 length, V gene, D gene, CDR3 protein, CDR3 DNA. A D gene is named only where the DNA matches it firmly. Size tells how often a clone was seen (once, few, many) or the class of an expanded clone, and some rows leave it out.

size: -
J: TRBJ2-1
length: 17
V: TRBV5-1
D: -
CDR3: CASSLGSGAGSYNEQFF
DNA: TGCGCCAGCAGCTTGGGTTCGGGGGCGGGATCCTACAATGAGCAGTTCTTC

size: -
J: TRBJ1-5
length: 13
V: TRBV7-9
D: TRBD1
CDR3: CASGSQGDQPQHF
DNA: TGTGCCAGCGGTTCTCAGGGGGATCAGCCCCAGCATTTT

size: -
J: TRBJ2-1
length: 21
V: TRBV28
D: TRBD1
CDR3: CASSLPLDRGRASGLYNEQFF
DNA: TGTGCCAGCAGTTTACCCTTGGACAGGGGGAGGGCTAGCGGACTTTACAATGAGCAGTTCTTC

size: few
J: TRBJ2-3
length: 18
V: TRBV5-1
D: TRBD2
CDR3: CASSPGLAGGRSTDTQYF
DNA: TGCGCCAGCAGCCCGGGACTAGCGGGGGGACGCAGCACAGATACGCAGTATTTT

size: -
J: TRBJ2-2
length: 17
V: TRBV12-3/TRBV12-4
D: TRBD2
CDR3: CASSFYTGGTNTGELFF
DNA: TGTGCCAGCAGTTTCTATACGGGGGGAACGAACACCGGGGAGCTGTTTTTT

size: -
J: TRBJ2-2
length: 14
V: TRBV6-1
D: -
CDR3: CASRRVPNTGELFF
DNA: TGTGCCAGCAGGCGGGTCCCCAACACCGGGGAGCTGTTTTTT

size: few
J: TRBJ2-7
length: 15
V: TRBV5-4
D: TRBD1
CDR3: CASSLPGTGVNEQYF
DNA: TGTGCCAGCAGCTTGCCCGGGACAGGGGTAAACGAGCAGTACTTC

size: -
J: TRBJ2-7
length: 17
V: TRBV7-8
D: -
CDR3: CASSPPNSETEGYEQYF
DNA: TGTGCCAGCAGCCCCCCAAATAGCGAGACGGAGGGATACGAGCAGTACTTC

size: few
J: TRBJ1-1
length: 13
V: TRBV20-1
D: -
CDR3: CSAPGRGNTEAFF
DNA: TGCAGTGCCCCCGGAAGGGGGAACACTGAAGCTTTCTTT

size: few
J: TRBJ2-6
length: 17
V: TRBV7-9
D: -
CDR3: CASSSLRQASGANVLTF
DNA: TGTGCCAGCAGCTCACTCCGACAGGCCTCTGGGGCCAACGTCCTGACTTTC

size: -
J: TRBJ2-3
length: 15
V: TRBV4-3
D: -
CDR3: CASSQEAGRADTQYF
DNA: TGCGCCAGCAGCCAAGAGGCAGGGCGGGCAGATACGCAGTATTTT

size: -
J: TRBJ2-7
length: 10
V: TRBV10-3
D: -
CDR3: CATKDYEQYF
DNA: TGTGCCACCAAAGACTACGAGCAGTACTTC

size: -
J: TRBJ2-2
length: 13
V: TRBV30
D: -
CDR3: CAWSVLGSGELFF
DNA: TGTGCCTGGAGTGTATTAGGGAGCGGGGAGCTGTTTTTT

size: many
J: TRBJ2-1
length: 17
V: TRBV24-1
D: TRBD2
CDR3: CATSAASGTSSYNEQFF
DNA: TGTGCCACCAGTGCGGCTAGCGGGACCAGCTCCTACAATGAGCAGTTCTTC

size: many
J: TRBJ2-7
length: 11
V: TRBV7-2
D: -
CDR3: CASSLSVEQYF
DNA: TGTGCCAGCAGCTTATCCGTCGAGCAGTACTTC

size: few
J: TRBJ2-2
length: 18
V: TRBV4-2
D: TRBD1
CDR3: CASSRQPGQGTNTGELFF
DNA: TGTGCCAGCAGCCGTCAACCGGGACAGGGGACGAACACCGGGGAGCTGTTTTTT

size: few
J: TRBJ2-1
length: 13
V: TRBV2
D: TRBD1
CDR3: CASKKDRGNEQFF
DNA: TGTGCCAGCAAAAAGGACAGGGGAAATGAGCAGTTCTTC

size: -
J: TRBJ2-7
length: 14
V: TRBV12-3/TRBV12-4
D: TRBD1
CDR3: CASRGQAISYEQYF
DNA: TGTGCCAGCAGGGGACAGGCAATTTCCTACGAGCAGTACTTC

size: many
J: TRBJ2-7
length: 15
V: TRBV12-3/TRBV12-4
D: -
CDR3: CASSPGGLGGHEQYF
DNA: TGTGCCAGCAGTCCAGGGGGGTTGGGGGGCCACGAGCAGTACTTC

size: few
J: TRBJ2-2
length: 15
V: TRBV5-1
D: -
CDR3: CASSLSSGPGGELFF
DNA: TGCGCCAGCAGCTTGTCGTCCGGCCCGGGCGGGGAGCTGTTTTTT

size: -
J: TRBJ2-1
length: 11
V: TRBV6-5
D: -
CDR3: CASSVGLEQFF
DNA: TGTGCCAGCAGTGTGGGGCTAGAGCAGTTCTTC

size: few
J: TRBJ2-3
length: 13
V: TRBV7-2
D: -
CDR3: CASSFFNADTQYF
DNA: TGTGCCAGCAGCTTCTTTAATGCAGATACGCAGTATTTT

size: -
J: TRBJ2-1
length: 15
V: TRBV10-3
D: -
CDR3: CAISESSSSYNEQFF
DNA: TGTGCCATCAGTGAGTCCTCCAGCTCCTACAATGAGCAGTTCTTC

size: -
J: TRBJ2-1
length: 14
V: TRBV20-1
D: -
CDR3: CSASPGTALREQFF
DNA: TGCAGTGCCTCTCCCGGGACGGCCCTCCGGGAGCAGTTCTTC

size: -
J: TRBJ2-7
length: 11
V: TRBV20-1
D: -
CDR3: CSASPGAEQYF
DNA: TGCAGTGCGTCCCCAGGGGCCGAGCAGTACTTC

size: -
J: TRBJ2-1
length: 13
V: TRBV6-1
D: TRBD2
CDR3: CASSPAGGIEQFF
DNA: TGTGCCAGCTCCCCAGCGGGAGGGATTGAGCAGTTCTTC

size: many
J: TRBJ2-5
length: 14
V: TRBV24-1
D: TRBD2
CDR3: CATSDFRGGETQYF
DNA: TGTGCCACCAGTGATTTTCGGGGAGGGGAGACCCAGTACTTC

size: few
J: TRBJ1-4
length: 14
V: TRBV12-3/TRBV12-4
D: TRBD1
CDR3: CASSWDRGREKLFF
DNA: TGTGCCAGCAGTTGGGACAGGGGGCGGGAAAAACTGTTTTTT

size: few
J: TRBJ2-1
length: 17
V: TRBV5-1
D: TRBD2
CDR3: CASSLGVAGASYNEQFF
DNA: TGCGCCAGCAGCTTGGGTGTAGCGGGGGCCTCCTACAATGAGCAGTTCTTC

size: many
J: TRBJ1-1
length: 18
V: TRBV10-3
D: -
CDR3: CAISESSPSAGGTWEAFF
DNA: TGTGCCATCAGTGAGTCGAGCCCCTCCGCCGGGGGGACCTGGGAAGCTTTCTTT

size: many
J: TRBJ2-2
length: 14
V: TRBV6-1
D: -
CDR3: CASRRHEGAGELFF
DNA: TGTGCCAGCAGACGTCACGAGGGAGCCGGGGAGCTGTTTTTT

size: -
J: TRBJ1-2
length: 16
V: TRBV7-2
D: -
CDR3: CASSVSWTSTPYGYTF
DNA: TGTGCCAGCAGCGTATCTTGGACATCGACACCATATGGCTACACCTTC

size: -
J: TRBJ2-3
length: 18
V: TRBV20-1
D: -
CDR3: CSARDLTVRDSPPDTQYF
DNA: TGCAGTGCTAGAGATCTAACAGTCCGGGACTCTCCCCCAGATACGCAGTATTTT

size: -
J: TRBJ2-5
length: 13
V: TRBV10-2
D: -
CDR3: CASCLLGVETQYF
DNA: TGCGCCAGCTGTTTATTGGGGGTTGAGACCCAGTACTTC

size: -
J: TRBJ1-2
length: 14
V: TRBV7-2
D: -
CDR3: CASSLTAGGSGYTF
DNA: TGTGCCAGCAGCTTAACGGCAGGTGGCTCTGGCTACACCTTC

size: few
J: TRBJ1-2
length: 14
V: TRBV12-3/TRBV12-4
D: TRBD1
CDR3: CASSLGTGVKGYTF
DNA: TGTGCCAGCAGTTTGGGGACAGGGGTAAAAGGCTACACCTTC

size: -
J: TRBJ2-1
length: 16
V: TRBV4-3
D: -
CDR3: CASSQENRVSYNEQFF
DNA: TGCGCCAGCAGCCAAGAGAACAGGGTCTCTTACAATGAGCAGTTCTTC

size: -
J: TRBJ1-5
length: 15
V: TRBV9
D: -
CDR3: CASSVSGRGNQPQHF
DNA: TGTGCCAGCAGCGTATCAGGGAGGGGAAATCAGCCCCAGCATTTT

size: -
J: TRBJ2-1
length: 17
V: TRBV20-1
D: TRBD2
CDR3: CSAILAAVSTAYNEQFF
DNA: TGCAGTGCTATACTAGCGGCTGTGAGTACGGCCTACAATGAGCAGTTCTTC

size: -
J: TRBJ1-4
length: 17
V: TRBV27
D: -
CDR3: CASSPWGGSSTNEKLFF
DNA: TGTGCCAGCAGCCCCTGGGGTGGAAGTTCAACTAATGAAAAACTGTTTTTT

size: few
J: TRBJ2-7
length: 17
V: TRBV20-1
D: TRBD2
CDR3: CSARPGTSGTKPYEQYF
DNA: TGCAGTGCTCGACCCGGGACTAGCGGGACAAAGCCCTACGAGCAGTACTTC

size: -
J: TRBJ1-6
length: 12
V: TRBV6-1
D: -
CDR3: CASNKPSVALHF
DNA: TGTGCCAGCAATAAACCGTCTGTGGCCCTCCACTTT

size: few
J: TRBJ2-3
length: 14
V: TRBV5-5
D: -
CDR3: CASSQEWGADTQYF
DNA: TGTGCCAGCAGCCAGGAATGGGGCGCAGATACGCAGTATTTT

size: many
J: TRBJ2-3
length: 14
V: TRBV7-3
D: -
CDR3: CASSLGGPPDTQYF
DNA: TGTGCCAGCAGCTTGGGTGGGCCGCCAGATACGCAGTATTTT

size: few
J: TRBJ2-3
length: 16
V: TRBV5-1
D: TRBD2
CDR3: CASTPTSGGSTDTQYF
DNA: TGCGCCAGCACCCCGACTAGCGGGGGATCCACAGATACGCAGTATTTT

size: few
J: TRBJ1-4
length: 17
V: TRBV7-9
D: TRBD1
CDR3: CASSLGRLGQANEKLFF
DNA: TGTGCCAGCAGCTTGGGCCGATTGGGACAGGCAAATGAAAAACTGTTTTTT

size: few
J: TRBJ2-2
length: 16
V: TRBV5-1
D: TRBD1
CDR3: CASSPGQGARTGELFF
DNA: TGCGCCAGCAGCCCCGGACAGGGGGCGCGCACCGGGGAGCTGTTTTTT